This TCR beta chain was captured in a study of T cell responses to AZD1222 COVID-19 vaccine. Sequenced by immunoSEQ multiplex PCR; TCRdb stores in-frame clones only, minus some. The sample holds roughly 130,000 clones; approximately 88% are singletons and the top ten take 7.5% to 8%. The sequence was obtained from an adult in good health. The sequencing used peripheral blood, collected on day 0 of AZD1222 vaccination.

The CDR3 sequence: CASSPDGQNYGYTF. DNA of the CDR3: TGTGCCAGCTCACCAGATGGCCAGAACTATGGCTACACCTTC. The gene calls are TRBV18 and TRBJ1-2, with unresolved D. Trimming pared 2 bases from V and 2 bases from J, leaving 9 bases between. The CDR3 length is 14 residues. Germline V lookup: CDR1 KGHSH, CDR2 LQKENI.